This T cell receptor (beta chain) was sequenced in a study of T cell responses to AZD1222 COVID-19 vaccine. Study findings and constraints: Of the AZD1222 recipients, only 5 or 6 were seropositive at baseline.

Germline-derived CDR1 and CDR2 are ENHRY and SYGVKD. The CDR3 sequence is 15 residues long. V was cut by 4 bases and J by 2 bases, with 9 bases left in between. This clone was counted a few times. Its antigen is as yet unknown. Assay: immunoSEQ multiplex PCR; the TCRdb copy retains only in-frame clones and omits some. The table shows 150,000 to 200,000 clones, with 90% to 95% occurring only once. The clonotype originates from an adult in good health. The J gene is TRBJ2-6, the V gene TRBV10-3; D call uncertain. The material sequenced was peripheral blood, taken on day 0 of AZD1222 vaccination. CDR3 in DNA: TGTGCCATCAGTGCCTCTATAGCTGGGGCCAACGTCCTGACTTTC. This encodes CAISASIAGANVLTF.